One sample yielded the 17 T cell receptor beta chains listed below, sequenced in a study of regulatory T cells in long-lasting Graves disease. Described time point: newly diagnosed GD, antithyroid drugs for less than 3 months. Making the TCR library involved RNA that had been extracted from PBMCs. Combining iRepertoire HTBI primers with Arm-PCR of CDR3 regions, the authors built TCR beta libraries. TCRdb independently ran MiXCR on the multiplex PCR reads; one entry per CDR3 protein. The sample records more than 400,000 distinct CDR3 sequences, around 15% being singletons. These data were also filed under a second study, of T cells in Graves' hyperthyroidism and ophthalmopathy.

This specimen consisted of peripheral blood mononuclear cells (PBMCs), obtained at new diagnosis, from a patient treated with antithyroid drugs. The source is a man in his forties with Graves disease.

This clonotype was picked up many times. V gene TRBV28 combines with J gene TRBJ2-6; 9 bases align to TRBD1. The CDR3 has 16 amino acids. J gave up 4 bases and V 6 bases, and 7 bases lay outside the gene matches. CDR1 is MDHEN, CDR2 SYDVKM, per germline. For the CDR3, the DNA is TGTGCCAGCAGAACGACAGGGGGTACGGGGGCCAACGTCCTGACTTTC. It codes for CASRTTGGTGANVLTF.

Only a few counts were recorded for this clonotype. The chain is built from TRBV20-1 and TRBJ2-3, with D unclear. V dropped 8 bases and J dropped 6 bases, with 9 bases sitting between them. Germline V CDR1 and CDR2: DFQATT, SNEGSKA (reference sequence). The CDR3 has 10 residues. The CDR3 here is CSLIWDTQYF. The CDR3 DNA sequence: TGCAGTTTAATCTGGGATACGCAGTATTTT.

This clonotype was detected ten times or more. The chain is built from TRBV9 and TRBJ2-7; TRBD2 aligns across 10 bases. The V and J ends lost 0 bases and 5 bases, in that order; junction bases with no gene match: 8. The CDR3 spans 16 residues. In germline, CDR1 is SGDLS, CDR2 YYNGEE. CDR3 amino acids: CASSVGLAGVSDEQYF. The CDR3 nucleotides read TGTGCCAGCAGCGTAGGGCTAGCGGGAGTGAGCGACGAGCAGTACTTC. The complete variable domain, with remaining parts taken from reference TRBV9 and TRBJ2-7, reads DSGVTQTPKHLITATGQRVTLRCSPRSGDLSVYWYQQSLDQGLQFLIQYYNGEERAKGNILERFSAQQFPDLHSELNLSSLELGDSALYFCASSVGLAGVSDEQYFGPGTRLTVT.

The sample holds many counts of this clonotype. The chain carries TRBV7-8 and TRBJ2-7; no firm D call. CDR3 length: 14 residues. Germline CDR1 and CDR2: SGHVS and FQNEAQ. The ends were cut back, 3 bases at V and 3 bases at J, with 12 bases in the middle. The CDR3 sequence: CASSFRRQNYEQYF. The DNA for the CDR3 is TGTGCCAGCAGCTTCCGTCGGCAGAACTACGAGCAGTACTTC.

DNA of the CDR3: TGTGCCAGCAGTTCACCTCCCGGGGACAGGGTATCTGGGGCCAACGTCCTGACTTTC. Translating it yields CASSSPPGDRVSGANVLTF. The chain is built from TRBV28 and TRBJ2-6; TRBD1 aligns across 9 bases. CDR1 is MDHEN and CDR2 is SYDVKM in the germline V gene. The junction had 11 bases not matched to a gene; V was cut back by 4 bases and J by 1 base. The CDR3 runs 19 residues.

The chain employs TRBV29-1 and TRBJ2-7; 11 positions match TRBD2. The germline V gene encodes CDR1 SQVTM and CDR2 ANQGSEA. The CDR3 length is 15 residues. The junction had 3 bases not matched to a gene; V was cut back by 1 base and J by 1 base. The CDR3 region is CSVEGLAGTSYEQYF. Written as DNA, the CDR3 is TGCAGCGTTGAAGGACTAGCGGGAACTTCCTACGAGCAGTACTTC.

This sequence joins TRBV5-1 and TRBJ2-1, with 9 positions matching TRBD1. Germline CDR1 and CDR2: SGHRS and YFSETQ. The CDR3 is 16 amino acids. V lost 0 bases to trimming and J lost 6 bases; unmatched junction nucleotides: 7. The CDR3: CASSLGDRDRINEQFF. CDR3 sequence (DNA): TGCGCCAGCAGCTTGGGGGACAGGGATAGGATCAATGAGCAGTTCTTC. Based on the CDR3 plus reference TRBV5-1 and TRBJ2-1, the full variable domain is KAGVTQTPRYLIKTRGQQVTLSCSPISGHRSVSWYQQTPGQGLQFLFEYFSETQRNKGNFPGRFSGRQFSNSRSEMNVSTLELGDSALYLCASSLGDRDRINEQFFGPGTRLTVL.

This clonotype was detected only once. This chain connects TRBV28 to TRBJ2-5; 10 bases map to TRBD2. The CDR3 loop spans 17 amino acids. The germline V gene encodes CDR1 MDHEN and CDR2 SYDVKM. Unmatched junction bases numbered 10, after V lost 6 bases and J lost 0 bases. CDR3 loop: CASSGRGLAMYQETQYF. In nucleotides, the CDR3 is TGTGCCAGCAGCGGAAGGGGACTAGCGATGTACCAAGAGACCCAGTACTTC. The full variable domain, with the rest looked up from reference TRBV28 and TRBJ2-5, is DVKVTQSSRYLVKRTGEKVFLECVQDMDHENMFWYRQDPGLGLRLIYFSYDVKMKEKGDIPEGYSVSREKKERFSLILESASTNQTSMYLCASSGRGLAMYQETQYFGPGTRLLVL.

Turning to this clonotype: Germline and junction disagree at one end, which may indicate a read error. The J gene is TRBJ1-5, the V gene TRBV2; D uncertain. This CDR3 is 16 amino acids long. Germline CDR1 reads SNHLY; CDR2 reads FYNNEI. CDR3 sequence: CVSRKETGPKHQPQHF. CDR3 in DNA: TGTGTCAGCAGGAAGGAGACGGGTCCAAAGCATCAGCCCCAGCATTTT.

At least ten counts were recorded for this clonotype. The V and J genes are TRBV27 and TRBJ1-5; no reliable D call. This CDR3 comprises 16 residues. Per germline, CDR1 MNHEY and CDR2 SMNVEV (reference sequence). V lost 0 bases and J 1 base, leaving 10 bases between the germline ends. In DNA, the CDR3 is TGTGCCAGCAGTTTATCGGGAGCGTGGAGCAATCAGCCCCAGCATTTT. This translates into CASSLSGAWSNQPQHF.

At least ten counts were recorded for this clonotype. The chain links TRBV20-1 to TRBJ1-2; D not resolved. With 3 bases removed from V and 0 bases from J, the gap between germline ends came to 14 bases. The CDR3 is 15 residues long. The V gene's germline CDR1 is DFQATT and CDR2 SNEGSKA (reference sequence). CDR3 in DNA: TGCAGTGCTAGCCCACTCGGTGGGGCTAACTATGGCTACACCTTC. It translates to CSASPLGGANYGYTF.

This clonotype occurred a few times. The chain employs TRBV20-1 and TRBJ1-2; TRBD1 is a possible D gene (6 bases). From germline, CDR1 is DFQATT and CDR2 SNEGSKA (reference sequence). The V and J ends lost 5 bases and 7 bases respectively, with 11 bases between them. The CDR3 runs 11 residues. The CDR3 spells CSAYRVGGYTF. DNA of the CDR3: TGCAGTGCTTACAGGGTTGGTGGCTACACCTTC.

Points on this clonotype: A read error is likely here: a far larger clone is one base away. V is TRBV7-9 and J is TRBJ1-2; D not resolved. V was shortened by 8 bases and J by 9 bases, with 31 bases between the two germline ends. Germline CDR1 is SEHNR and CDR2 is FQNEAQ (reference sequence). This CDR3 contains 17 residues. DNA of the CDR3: TGTGCCAGCTGTGGAGCCGGGTCTGGGCCTAACCTAGGAAGCTACACCTTC. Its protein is CASCGAGSGPNLGSYTF.

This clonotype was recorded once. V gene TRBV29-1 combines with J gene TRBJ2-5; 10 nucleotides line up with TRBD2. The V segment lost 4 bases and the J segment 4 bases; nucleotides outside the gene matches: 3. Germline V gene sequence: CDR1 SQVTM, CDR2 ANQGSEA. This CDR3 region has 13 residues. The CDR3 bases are TGCAGCGTTGCTAGCGGGAGTAGAGAGACCCAGTACTTC. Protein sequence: CSVASGSRETQYF.

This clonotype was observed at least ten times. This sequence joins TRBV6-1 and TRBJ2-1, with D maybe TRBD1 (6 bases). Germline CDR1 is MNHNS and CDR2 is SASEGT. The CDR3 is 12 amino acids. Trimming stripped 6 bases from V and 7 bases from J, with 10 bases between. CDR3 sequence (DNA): TGTGCCAGCAGGACCGACAGGAATGAGCAGTTCTTC. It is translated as CASRTDRNEQFF.

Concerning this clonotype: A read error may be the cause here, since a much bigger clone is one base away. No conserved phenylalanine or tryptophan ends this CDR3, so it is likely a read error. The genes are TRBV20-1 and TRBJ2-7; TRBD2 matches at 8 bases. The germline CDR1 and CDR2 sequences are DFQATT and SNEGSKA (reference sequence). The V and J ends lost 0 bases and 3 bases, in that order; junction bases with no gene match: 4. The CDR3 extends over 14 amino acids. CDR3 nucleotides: TGCAGTGCTAGAGATCGCGGGAGGCACTACGAGCAGTACTCC. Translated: CSARDRGRHYEQYS.

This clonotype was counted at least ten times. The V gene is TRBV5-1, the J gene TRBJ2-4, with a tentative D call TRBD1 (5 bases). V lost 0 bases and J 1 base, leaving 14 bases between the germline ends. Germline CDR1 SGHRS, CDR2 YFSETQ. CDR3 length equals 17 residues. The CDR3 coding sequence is TGCGCCAGCAGCTTGGCTACGATAGGGGTCGCCAAAAACATTCAGTACTTC. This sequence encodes CASSLATIGVAKNIQYF.